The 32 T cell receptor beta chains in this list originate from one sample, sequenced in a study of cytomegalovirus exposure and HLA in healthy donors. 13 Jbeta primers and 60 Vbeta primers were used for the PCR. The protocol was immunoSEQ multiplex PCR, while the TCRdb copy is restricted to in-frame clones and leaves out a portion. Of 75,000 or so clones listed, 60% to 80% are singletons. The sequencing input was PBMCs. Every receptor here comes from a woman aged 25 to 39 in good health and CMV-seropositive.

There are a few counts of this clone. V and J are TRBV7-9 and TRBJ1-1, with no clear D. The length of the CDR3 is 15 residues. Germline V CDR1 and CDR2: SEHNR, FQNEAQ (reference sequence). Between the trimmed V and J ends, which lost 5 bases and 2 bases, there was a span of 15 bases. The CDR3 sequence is CASSQVSGGNTEAFF. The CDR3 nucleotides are TGTGCCAGCAGCCAAGTTTCGGGTGGTAACACTGAAGCTTTCTTT.

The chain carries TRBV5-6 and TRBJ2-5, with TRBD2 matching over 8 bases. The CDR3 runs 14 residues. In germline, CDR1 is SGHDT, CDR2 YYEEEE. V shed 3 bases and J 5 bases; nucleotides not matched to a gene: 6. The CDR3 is CASSWSGRGETQYF. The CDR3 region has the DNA TGTGCCAGCAGCTGGAGCGGGAGAGGGGAGACCCAGTACTTC.

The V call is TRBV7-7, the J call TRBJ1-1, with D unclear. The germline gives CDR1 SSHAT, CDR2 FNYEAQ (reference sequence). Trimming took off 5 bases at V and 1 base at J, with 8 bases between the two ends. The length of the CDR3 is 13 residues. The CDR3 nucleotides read TGTGCCAGCAGCCCCATACAGAACACTGAAGCTTTCTTT. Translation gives CASSPIQNTEAFF.

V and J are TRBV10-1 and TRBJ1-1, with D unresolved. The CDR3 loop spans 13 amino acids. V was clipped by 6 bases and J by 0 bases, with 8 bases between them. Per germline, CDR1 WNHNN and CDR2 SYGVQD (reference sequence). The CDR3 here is CASSLLMNTEAFF. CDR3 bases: TGCGCCAGCAGCCTATTGATGAACACTGAAGCTTTCTTT.

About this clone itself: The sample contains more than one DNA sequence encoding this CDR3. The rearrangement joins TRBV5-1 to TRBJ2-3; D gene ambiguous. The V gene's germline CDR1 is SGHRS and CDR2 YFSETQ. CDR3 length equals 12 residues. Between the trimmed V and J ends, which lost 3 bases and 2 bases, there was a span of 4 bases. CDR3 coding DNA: TGCGCCAGCAGCTCCTACACAGATACGCAGTATTTT. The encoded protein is CASSSYTDTQYF.

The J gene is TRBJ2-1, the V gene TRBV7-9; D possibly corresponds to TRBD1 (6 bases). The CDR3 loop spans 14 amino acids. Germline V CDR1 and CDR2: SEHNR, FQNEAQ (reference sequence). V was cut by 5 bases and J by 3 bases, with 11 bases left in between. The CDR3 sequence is CASSKGVFYNEQFF. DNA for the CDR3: TGTGCCAGCAGCAAGGGGGTCTTCTACAATGAGCAGTTCTTC.

The CDR3 nucleotides are TGTGCCAGCAGCCCCGACAGGGGGGGAAATCAGCCCCAGCATTTT. As protein: CASSPDRGGNQPQHF. The chain carries TRBV7-9 and TRBJ1-5; 9 bases are shared with TRBD1. Trimming removed 5 bases from V and 4 bases from J; junction bases left unmatched: 6. Germline V lookup: CDR1 SEHNR, CDR2 FQNEAQ (reference sequence). The CDR3 consists of 15 residues.

The CDR3 bases are TGTGCCAGCAGTTATAGCCCGGGGAGCTCCTACAATGAGCAGTTCTTC. Translation gives CASSYSPGSSYNEQFF. V gene TRBV6-5 combines with J gene TRBJ2-1; D perhaps matches TRBD2 (5 bases). The CDR3 consists of 16 residues. The germline CDR1 and CDR2 sequences are MNHEY and SVGAGI. The ends were cut back, 3 bases at V and 0 bases at J, with 12 bases in the middle.

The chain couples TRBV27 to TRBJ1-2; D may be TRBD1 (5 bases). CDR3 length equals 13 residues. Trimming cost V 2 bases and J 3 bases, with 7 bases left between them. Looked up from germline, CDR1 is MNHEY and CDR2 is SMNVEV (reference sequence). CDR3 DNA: TGTGCCAGCAGTTTAGGGGGGGACTATGGCTACACCTTC. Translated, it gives CASSLGGDYGYTF.

CDR3: CASSLLITGELFF. Written as DNA, the CDR3 is TGTGCCAGCAGCTTACTTATCACCGGGGAGCTGTTTTTT. V gene TRBV7-6 combines with J gene TRBJ2-2; D is ambiguous. The length of the CDR3 is 13 residues. Trimming removed 2 bases at V and 4 bases at J, with 5 bases between. Germline values: CDR1 SGHVS, CDR2 FNYEAQ.

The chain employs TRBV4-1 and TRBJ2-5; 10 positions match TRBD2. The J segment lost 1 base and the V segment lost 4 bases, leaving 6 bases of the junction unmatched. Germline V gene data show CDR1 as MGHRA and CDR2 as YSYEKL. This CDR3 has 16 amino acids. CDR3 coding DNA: TGCGCCAGCAGCCCCGGACTAGCGGAGGGCCAAGAGACCCAGTACTTC. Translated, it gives CASSPGLAEGQETQYF.

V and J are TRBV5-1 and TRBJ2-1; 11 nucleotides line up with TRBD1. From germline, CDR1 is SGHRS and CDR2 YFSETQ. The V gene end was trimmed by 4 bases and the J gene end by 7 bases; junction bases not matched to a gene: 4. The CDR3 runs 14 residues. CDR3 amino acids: CASSVDRGRNEQFF. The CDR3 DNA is TGCGCCAGCAGCGTGGACAGGGGGCGTAATGAGCAGTTCTTC.

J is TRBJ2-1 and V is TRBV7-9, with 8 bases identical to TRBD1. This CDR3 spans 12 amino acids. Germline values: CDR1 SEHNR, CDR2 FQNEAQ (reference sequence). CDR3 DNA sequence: TGTATCGGACAGGGAGGCTACAATGAGCAGTTCTTC. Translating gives CIGQGGYNEQFF.

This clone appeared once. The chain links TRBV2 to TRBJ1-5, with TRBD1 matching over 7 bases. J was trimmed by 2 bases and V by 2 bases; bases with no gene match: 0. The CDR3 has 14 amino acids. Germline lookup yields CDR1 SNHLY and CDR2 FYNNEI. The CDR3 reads CASSETGGNQPQHF. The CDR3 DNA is TGTGCCAGCAGTGAAACAGGGGGCAATCAGCCCCAGCATTTT.

In DNA form, the CDR3 reads TGCGCCAGCAGCCAATCTGACAGGGGGGGCTACGAGCAGTACTTC. Translated: CASSQSDRGGYEQYF. The J gene is TRBJ2-7, the V gene TRBV4-3; 9 bases fit TRBD1. The CDR3 contains 15 residues. With V trimmed by 2 bases and J by 3 bases, 5 bases remained unmatched. Germline V gene lookup returns CDR1 LGHNA and CDR2 YSLEER.

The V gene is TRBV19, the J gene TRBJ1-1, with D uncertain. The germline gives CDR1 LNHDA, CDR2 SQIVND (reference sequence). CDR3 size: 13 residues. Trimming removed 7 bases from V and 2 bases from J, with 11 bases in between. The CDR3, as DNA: TGTGCCAGTATTTCCCGCTACAACACTGAAGCTTTCTTT. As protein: CASISRYNTEAFF.

The CDR3 here is CASSSADYEQYF. The CDR3 nucleotides are TGTGCCAGCAGTTCGGCGGATTACGAGCAGTACTTC. The V and J genes are TRBV28 and TRBJ2-7, with unresolved D. Per germline, CDR1 MDHEN and CDR2 SYDVKM. Trimming removed 4 bases at V and 4 bases at J, with 8 bases between. The CDR3 is 12 amino acids.

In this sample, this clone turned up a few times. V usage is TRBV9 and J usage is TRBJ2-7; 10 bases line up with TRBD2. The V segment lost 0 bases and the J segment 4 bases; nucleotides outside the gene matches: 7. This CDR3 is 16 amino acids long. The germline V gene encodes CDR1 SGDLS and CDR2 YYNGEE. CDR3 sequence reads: CASSVGGLAELYEQYF. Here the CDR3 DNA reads TGTGCCAGCAGCGTAGGAGGACTAGCGGAACTTTACGAGCAGTACTTC.

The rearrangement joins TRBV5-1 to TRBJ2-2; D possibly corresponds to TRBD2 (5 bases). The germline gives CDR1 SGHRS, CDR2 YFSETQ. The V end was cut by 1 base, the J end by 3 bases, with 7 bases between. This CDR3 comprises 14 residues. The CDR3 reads CASSLQRDTGELFF. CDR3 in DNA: TGCGCCAGCAGCTTGCAGAGGGACACCGGGGAGCTGTTTTTT.

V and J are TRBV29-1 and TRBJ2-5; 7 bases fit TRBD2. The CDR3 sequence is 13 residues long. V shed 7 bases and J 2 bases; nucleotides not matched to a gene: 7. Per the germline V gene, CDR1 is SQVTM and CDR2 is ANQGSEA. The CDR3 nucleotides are TGCAGCGCCGTATTGGGGGGGCAAGAGACCCAGTACTTC. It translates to CSAVLGGQETQYF.

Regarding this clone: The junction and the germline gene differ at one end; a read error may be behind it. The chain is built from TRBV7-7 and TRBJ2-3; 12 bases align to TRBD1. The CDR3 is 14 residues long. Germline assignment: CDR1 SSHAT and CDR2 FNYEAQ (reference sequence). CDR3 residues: CASSPGTGGNTQYF. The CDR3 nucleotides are TGTGCTAGCAGCCCTGGGACAGGGGGCAATACGCAGTATTTT.

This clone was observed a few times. CDR3 loop: CASSLRAEGTEAFF. The CDR3 DNA is TGCGCCAGCAGCTTGAGGGCGGAGGGGACTGAAGCTTTCTTT. The chain carries TRBV5-1 and TRBJ1-1, with D possibly being TRBD1 (5 bases). The V gene's germline CDR1 is SGHRS and CDR2 YFSETQ. The CDR3 extends over 14 amino acids. Trimming left V 1 base short and J 5 bases short, with 12 bases between. Full variable domain (missing parts from reference TRBV5-1 and TRBJ1-1): KAGVTQTPRYLIKTRGQQVTLSCSPISGHRSVSWYQQTPGQGLQFLFEYFSETQRNKGNFPGRFSGRQFSNSRSEMNVSTLELGDSALYLCASSLRAEGTEAFFGQGTRLTVV.

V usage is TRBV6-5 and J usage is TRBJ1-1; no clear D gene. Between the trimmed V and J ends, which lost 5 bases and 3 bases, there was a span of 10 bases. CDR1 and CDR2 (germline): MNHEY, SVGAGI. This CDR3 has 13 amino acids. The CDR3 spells CASSRLRDTEAFF. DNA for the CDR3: TGTGCCAGCAGTAGGCTCCGGGACACTGAAGCTTTCTTT.

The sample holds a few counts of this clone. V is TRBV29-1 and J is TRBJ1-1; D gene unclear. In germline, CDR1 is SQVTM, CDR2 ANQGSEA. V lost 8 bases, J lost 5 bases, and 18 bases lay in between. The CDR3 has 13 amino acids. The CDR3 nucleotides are TGCAGCATAGGAGAGCGACGAGGGACTGAAGCTTTCTTT. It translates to CSIGERRGTEAFF. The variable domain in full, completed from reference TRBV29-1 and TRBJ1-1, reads SAVISQKPSRDICQRGTSLTIQCQVDSQVTMMFWYRQQPGQSLTLIATANQGSEATYESGFVIDKFPISRPNLTFSTLTVSNMSPEDSSIYLCSIGERRGTEAFFGQGTRLTVV.

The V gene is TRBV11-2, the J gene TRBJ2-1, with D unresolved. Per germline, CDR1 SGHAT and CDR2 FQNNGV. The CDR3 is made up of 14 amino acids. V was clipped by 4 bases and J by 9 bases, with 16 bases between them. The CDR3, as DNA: TGTGCCAGCAGCTCAGTTACAGTAAGACGTGAGCAGTTCTTC. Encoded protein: CASSSVTVRREQFF.

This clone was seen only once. The CDR3 protein is CASSLRQGDGYTF. In nucleotides, the CDR3 is TGTGCCAGCAGCTTAAGACAGGGGGATGGCTACACCTTC. J is TRBJ1-2 and V is TRBV5-6; 9 bases match TRBD1. The CDR3 extends over 13 amino acids. V dropped 2 bases and J dropped 6; count of bases not matched to a gene: 2. Germline V CDR1 and CDR2: SGHDT, YYEEEE.

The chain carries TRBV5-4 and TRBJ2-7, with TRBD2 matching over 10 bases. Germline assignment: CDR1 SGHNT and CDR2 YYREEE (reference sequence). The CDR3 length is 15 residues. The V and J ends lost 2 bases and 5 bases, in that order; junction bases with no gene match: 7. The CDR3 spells CASSFDLAGVHEQYF. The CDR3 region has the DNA TGTGCCAGCAGCTTCGATCTAGCGGGAGTTCACGAGCAGTACTTC.

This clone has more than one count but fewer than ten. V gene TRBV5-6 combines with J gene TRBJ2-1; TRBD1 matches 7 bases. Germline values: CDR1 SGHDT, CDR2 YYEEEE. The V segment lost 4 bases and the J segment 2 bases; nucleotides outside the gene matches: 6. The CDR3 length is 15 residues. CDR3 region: CASSPYRGPYNEQFF. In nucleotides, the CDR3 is TGTGCCAGCAGCCCGTACAGGGGCCCCTACAATGAGCAGTTCTTC.

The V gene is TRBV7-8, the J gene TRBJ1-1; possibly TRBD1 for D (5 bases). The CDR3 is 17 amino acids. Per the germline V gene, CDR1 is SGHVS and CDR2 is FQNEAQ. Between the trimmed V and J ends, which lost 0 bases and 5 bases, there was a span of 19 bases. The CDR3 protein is CASSLAMGRGVNTEAFF. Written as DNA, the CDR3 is TGTGCCAGCAGCTTAGCTATGGGGCGGGGAGTAAATACTGAAGCTTTCTTT.

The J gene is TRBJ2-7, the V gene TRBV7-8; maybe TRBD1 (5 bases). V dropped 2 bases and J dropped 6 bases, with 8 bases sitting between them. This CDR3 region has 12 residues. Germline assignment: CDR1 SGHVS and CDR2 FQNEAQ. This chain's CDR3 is CASSLQGAEQYF. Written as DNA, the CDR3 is TGTGCCAGCAGCTTACAGGGTGCCGAGCAGTACTTC.

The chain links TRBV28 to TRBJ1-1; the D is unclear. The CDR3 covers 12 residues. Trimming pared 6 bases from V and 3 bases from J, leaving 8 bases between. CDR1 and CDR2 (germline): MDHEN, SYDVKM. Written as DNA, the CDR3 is TGTGCCAGCAGGGAGGGCTACACTGAAGCTTTCTTT. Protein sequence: CASREGYTEAFF.

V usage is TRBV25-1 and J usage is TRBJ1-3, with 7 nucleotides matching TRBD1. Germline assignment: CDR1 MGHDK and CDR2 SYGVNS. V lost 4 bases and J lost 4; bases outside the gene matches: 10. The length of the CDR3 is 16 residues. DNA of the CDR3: TGTGCCAGCAGTGGATCTTGGACAGGCTCGGGAAACACCATATATTTT. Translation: CASSGSWTGSGNTIYF.